These T cell receptor beta chains were read from a single sample in a study of stem cell transplantation in POMP-related autoinflammatory disease. Measured with immunoSEQ multiplex PCR; TCRdb has only the in-frame clones, and not every one. Of approximately 65,000 clones in the sample, approximately 90% are singletons; the top ten hold roughly 0.7%. The specimen was CD4+ T cells from PBMCs, collected after stem cell transplantation. These receptors were obtained from a human patient with POMP-related autoinflammation and immune dysregulation (PRAID). Some T cells may be supplied by the graft donor. Each CDR3 is given with its conserved first and last residue.

J gene	V gene	CDR3 protein
TRBJ1-6	TRBV5-5	CASSPRRNSPLHF
TRBJ1-5	TRBV6-5	CASSYNRRPGSQPQHF
TRBJ2-1	TRBV5-1	CASNRGGYNEQFF
TRBJ1-4	TRBV3-1/TRBV3-2	CASTRGYRGGVEKLFF
TRBJ2-7	TRBV3-1/TRBV3-2	CASSPPSGWGEQYF
TRBJ1-1	TRBV3-1/TRBV3-2	CASSQDYGTLVTEAFF
TRBJ2-7	TRBV28	CASSLLASYEQYF
TRBJ2-2	TRBV2	CASSEQNPWGSGELFF
TRBJ1-3	TRBV5-1	CASSTGPSGNTIYF
TRBJ1-2	TRBV24-1	CATSDPQGNYGYTF
TRBJ1-1	TRBV5-1	CASSFSQNTEAFF
TRBJ2-7	TRBV5-1	CASSLRFREDEQYF
TRBJ2-5	TRBV5-5	CASSLAEQSETQYF
TRBJ2-7	TRBV11-2	CASSFTSFGEQYF